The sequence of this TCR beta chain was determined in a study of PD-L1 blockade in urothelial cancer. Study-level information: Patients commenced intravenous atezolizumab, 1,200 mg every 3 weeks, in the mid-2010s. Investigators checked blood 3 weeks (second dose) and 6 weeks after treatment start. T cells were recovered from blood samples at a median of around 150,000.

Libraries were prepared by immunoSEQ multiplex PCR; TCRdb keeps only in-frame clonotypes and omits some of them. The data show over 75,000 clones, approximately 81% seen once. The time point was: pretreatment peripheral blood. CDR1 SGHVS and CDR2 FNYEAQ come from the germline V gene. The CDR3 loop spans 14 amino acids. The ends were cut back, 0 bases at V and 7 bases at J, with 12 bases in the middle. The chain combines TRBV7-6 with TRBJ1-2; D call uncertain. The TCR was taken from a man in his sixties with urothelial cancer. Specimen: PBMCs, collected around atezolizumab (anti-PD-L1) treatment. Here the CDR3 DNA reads TGTGCCAGCAGCTTAGCGGGCGGGCGGTCTGGCTACACCTTC. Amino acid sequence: CASSLAGGRSGYTF.